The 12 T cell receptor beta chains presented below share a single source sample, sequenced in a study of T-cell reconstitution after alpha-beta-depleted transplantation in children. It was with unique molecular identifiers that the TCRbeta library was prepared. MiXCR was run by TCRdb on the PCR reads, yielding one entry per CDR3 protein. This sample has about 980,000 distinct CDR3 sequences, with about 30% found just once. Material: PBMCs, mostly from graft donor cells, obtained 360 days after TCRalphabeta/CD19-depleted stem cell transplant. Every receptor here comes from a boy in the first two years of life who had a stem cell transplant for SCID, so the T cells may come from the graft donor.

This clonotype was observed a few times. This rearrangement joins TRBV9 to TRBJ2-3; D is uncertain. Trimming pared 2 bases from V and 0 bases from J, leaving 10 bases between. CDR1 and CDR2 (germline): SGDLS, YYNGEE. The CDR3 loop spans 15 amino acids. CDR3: CASSVNPLSTDTQYF. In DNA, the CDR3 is TGTGCCAGCAGCGTCAACCCCCTTAGCACAGATACGCAGTATTTT.

Here the CDR3 DNA reads TGTGCTAGTGGTTTGGTCGGGACAGGGGCCAAGACCCAGTACTTC. Translated: CASGLVGTGAKTQYF. The V call is TRBV12-5, the J call TRBJ2-5, with 10 nucleotides matching TRBD1. The CDR3 length is 15 residues. The J segment lost 6 bases and the V segment lost 0 bases, leaving 4 bases of the junction unmatched. Germline CDR1 and CDR2: LGHNT and FRNRAP.

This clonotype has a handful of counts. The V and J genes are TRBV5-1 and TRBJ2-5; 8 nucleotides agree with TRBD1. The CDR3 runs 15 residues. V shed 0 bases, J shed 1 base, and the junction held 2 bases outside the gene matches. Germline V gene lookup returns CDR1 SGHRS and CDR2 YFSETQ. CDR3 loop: CASSLDRGSQETQYF. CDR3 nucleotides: TGCGCCAGCAGCTTGGACAGGGGGAGCCAAGAGACCCAGTACTTC.

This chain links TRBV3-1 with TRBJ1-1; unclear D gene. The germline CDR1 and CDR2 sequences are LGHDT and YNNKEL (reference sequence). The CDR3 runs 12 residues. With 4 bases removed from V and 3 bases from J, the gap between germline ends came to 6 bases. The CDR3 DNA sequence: TGTGCCAGCAGCCGGGAGTACACTGAAGCTTTCTTT. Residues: CASSREYTEAFF.

CDR3 sequence: CASSPLATSGVSTDTQYF. The DNA of the CDR3 is TGTGCCAGCTCACCCCTCGCGACTAGCGGCGTCAGCACAGATACGCAGTATTTT. The J gene is TRBJ2-3, the V gene TRBV18; TRBD2 aligns across 9 bases. Per the germline V gene, CDR1 is KGHSH and CDR2 is LQKENI. The trim removed 3 bases at V and 0 bases at J, leaving 10 bases unmatched. CDR3 size: 18 residues.

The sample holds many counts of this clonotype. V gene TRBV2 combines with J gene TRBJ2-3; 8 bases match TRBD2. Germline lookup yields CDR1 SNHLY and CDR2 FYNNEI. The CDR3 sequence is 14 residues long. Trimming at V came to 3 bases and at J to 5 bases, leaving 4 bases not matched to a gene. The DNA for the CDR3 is TGTGCCAGCAGTGACGGGGGGGCCGGAGATACGCAGTATTTT. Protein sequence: CASSDGGAGDTQYF.

The CDR3 region is CAISKRLGGGEDTQYF. The CDR3 DNA reads as TGTGCCATCTCCAAACGCCTAGGCGGGGGGGAAGATACGCAGTATTTT. The V and J genes are TRBV10-3 and TRBJ2-3, with 9 bases matching TRBD2. Germline V CDR1 and CDR2: ENHRY, SYGVKD. Trimming at V came to 8 bases and at J to 5 bases, leaving 14 bases not matched to a gene. The CDR3 sequence is 16 residues long.

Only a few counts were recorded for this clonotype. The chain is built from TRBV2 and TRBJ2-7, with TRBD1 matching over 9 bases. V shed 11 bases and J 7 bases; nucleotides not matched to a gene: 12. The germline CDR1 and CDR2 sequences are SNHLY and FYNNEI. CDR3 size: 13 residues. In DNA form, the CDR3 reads TGTGCCTTACAGGGGGCTAGCGGACTTGAGCAGTACTTC. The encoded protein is CALQGASGLEQYF.

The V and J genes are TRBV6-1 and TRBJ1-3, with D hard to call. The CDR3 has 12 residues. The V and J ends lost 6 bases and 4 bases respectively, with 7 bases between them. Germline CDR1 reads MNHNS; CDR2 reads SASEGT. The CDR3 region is CASRAKGNTIYF. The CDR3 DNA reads TGTGCCAGCAGGGCCAAAGGAAACACCATATATTTT.

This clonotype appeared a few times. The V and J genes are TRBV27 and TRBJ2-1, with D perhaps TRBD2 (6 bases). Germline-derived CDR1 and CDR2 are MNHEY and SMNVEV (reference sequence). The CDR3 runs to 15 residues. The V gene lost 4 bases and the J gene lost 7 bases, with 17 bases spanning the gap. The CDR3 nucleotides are TGTGCCAGCAGTTCCCCGGGGGTATCTCAGAATGAGCAGTTCTTC. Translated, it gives CASSSPGVSQNEQFF.

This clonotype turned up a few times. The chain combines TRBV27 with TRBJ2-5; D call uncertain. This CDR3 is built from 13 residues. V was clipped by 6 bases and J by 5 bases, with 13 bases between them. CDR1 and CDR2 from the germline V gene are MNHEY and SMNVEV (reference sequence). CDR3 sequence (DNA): TGTGCCAGCAGATTCAGTGGGCATGAGACCCAGTACTTC. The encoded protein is CASRFSGHETQYF.

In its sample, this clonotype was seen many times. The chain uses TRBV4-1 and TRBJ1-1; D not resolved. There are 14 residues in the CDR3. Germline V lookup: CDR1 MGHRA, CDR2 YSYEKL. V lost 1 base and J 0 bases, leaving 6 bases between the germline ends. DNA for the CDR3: TGCGCCAGCAGCCAAGGGCAGCTGAACACTGAAGCTTTCTTT. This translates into CASSQGQLNTEAFF.